One sample yielded the 24 T cell receptor beta chains listed below, sequenced in a study of post-analysis software for immune sequencing data. Study-level findings and limits: The five TRBV segments detected at higher frequency in patients than in controls included TRBV5-6, TRBV5-1 and TRBV20-1.

Prepared libraries of TCR beta cDNA carried unique molecular identifiers. TCRdb redid the calling of the PCR reads with MiXCR, one entry per CDR3 protein. This table has 750,000 to 900,000 distinct CDR3 sequences, around 42% appearing once. No antigen has been assigned to these receptors. Sequencing used blood. The receptors stem from a girl between 10 and 17 years old with multiple sclerosis.

CDR3 in amino acids: CASSLILLSDTQYF. As DNA, the CDR3 is TGTGCCAGCAGCTTAATCCTCCTGTCAGATACGCAGTATTTT. This chain links TRBV7-2 with TRBJ2-3; D remains unclear. Germline lookup yields CDR1 SGHTA and CDR2 FQGNSA. Trimming shortened V by 2 bases and J by 4 bases, and 10 bases separated the two germline ends. This CDR3 contains 14 residues.

The V gene is TRBV7-8, the J gene TRBJ2-6; the D gene is possibly TRBD1 (7 bases). CDR1 is SGHVS and CDR2 is FQNEAQ in the germline V gene. This CDR3 is 16 amino acids long. Trimming stripped 2 bases from V and 4 bases from J, with 12 bases between. The DNA for the CDR3 is TGTGCCAGCAGCTTACCAGGGGGGATGGGGGCCAACGTCCTGACTTTC. Translating it yields CASSLPGGMGANVLTF.

V and J are TRBV29-1 and TRBJ2-1; 7 positions agree with TRBD1. CDR3 size: 18 residues. V gave up 3 bases and J gave up 5 bases; unmatched junction bases: 19. Germline V gene lookup returns CDR1 SQVTM and CDR2 ANQGSEA. As DNA, the CDR3 is TGCAGCGTTGATGGTTACGATCATAAACAGGGGACAGACAATGAGCAGTTCTTC. Amino acid sequence: CSVDGYDHKQGTDNEQFF.

The chain employs TRBV5-5 and TRBJ2-1; 10 nucleotides align to TRBD2. Looked up from germline, CDR1 is SGHKS and CDR2 is YYEKEE (reference sequence). Trimming at V came to 4 bases and at J to 5 bases, leaving 6 bases not matched to a gene. The CDR3 runs 15 residues. The CDR3 is CASSPWTSGDNEQFF. CDR3 nucleotide sequence: TGTGCCAGCAGCCCCTGGACTAGCGGCGACAATGAGCAGTTCTTC.

The sample holds many counts of this clonotype. The V gene is TRBV29-1, the J gene TRBJ2-7, with a tentative D call TRBD1 (5 bases). The V and J ends lost 4 bases and 2 bases respectively, with 9 bases between them. The CDR3 contains 12 residues. Germline lookup yields CDR1 SQVTM and CDR2 ANQGSEA. The CDR3: CSVADSTYEQYF. In nucleotides, the CDR3 is TGCAGCGTTGCTGACAGCACCTACGAGCAGTACTTC.

In regard to this clonotype: Sequence at one end of the junction differs from germline and may be a read error. The chain joins TRBV11-3 to TRBJ2-1, with a tentative D call TRBD1 (6 bases). This CDR3 region has 13 residues. Per the germline V gene, CDR1 is SGHNT and CDR2 is YENEEA. The CDR3 DNA reads as TGTGTCAGCAGCTTAGATCAGGGGAGCGGGCAGTTCTTC. The encoded protein is CVSSLDQGSGQFF.

The chain is built from TRBV20-1 and TRBJ2-1, with 7 nucleotides matching TRBD2. CDR1 is DFQATT and CDR2 is SNEGSKA in the germline V gene (reference sequence). V lost 4 bases to trimming and J lost 13 bases; unmatched junction nucleotides: 16. The CDR3 consists of 14 residues. DNA of the CDR3: TGCAGTGCTAAATCTAGCCGAAGCGGGAAGACCCAGTTCTTC. Amino acids: CSAKSSRSGKTQFF.

This clonotype has a count of ten or more. At one of its ends the junction is not consistent with the germline gene, which may arise from a read error. The gene calls are TRBV5-1 and TRBJ2-7; TRBD2 matches 11 bases. The CDR3 has 15 amino acids. CDR1 and CDR2 (germline): SGHRS, YFSETQ. The CDR3 spells CASSLGTSGPYEQYF. The CDR3 DNA follows: TGTGCCAGCAGTTTAGGGACTAGCGGACCCTACGAGCAGTACTTC.

The chain combines TRBV27 with TRBJ2-1; 7 bases match TRBD2. V lost 0 bases to trimming and J lost 9 bases; unmatched junction nucleotides: 2. The CDR3 length is 13 residues. The germline V gene has CDR1 MNHEY and CDR2 SMNVEV (reference sequence). This CDR3 is CASSLSWGGEQFF. The CDR3 DNA is TGTGCCAGCAGTTTATCGTGGGGGGGTGAGCAGTTCTTC.

Concerning this clonotype: The junction departs from germline at one end; a sequencing error may be responsible. V gene TRBV5-5 combines with J gene TRBJ2-1, with TRBD2 identical over 9 bases. There are 15 residues in the CDR3. CDR1 and CDR2 (germline): SGHKS, YYEKEE (reference sequence). The CDR3, as DNA: TGTGTCAGCAGCTTTTATGCGGGAGGGGGTAGTGAGCAGTTCTTC. It codes for CVSSFYAGGGSEQFF.

J is TRBJ2-1 and V is TRBV12-3 or TRBV12-4; D tentatively fits TRBD1 or TRBD2 (5 bases each). This CDR3 region has 16 residues. V was clipped by 8 bases and J by 0 bases, with 17 bases between them. The CDR3 nucleotides are TGTGCCAGCCGAGGGGTAGCCCCAAGCTCCTACAATGAGCAGTTCTTC. Protein product: CASRGVAPSSYNEQFF.

The rearrangement uses TRBV19 and TRBJ2-7; no firm D call. From germline, CDR1 is LNHDA and CDR2 SQIVND (reference sequence). Trimming pared 3 bases from V and 0 bases from J, leaving 12 bases between. CDR3 size: 15 residues. The CDR3 is CASSMALKASYEQYF. CDR3 coding DNA: TGTGCCAGTAGTATGGCCCTAAAGGCCTCCTACGAGCAGTACTTC. Together with reference TRBV19 and TRBJ2-7, the CDR3 gives the full variable domain: DGGITQSPKYLFRKEGQNVTLSCEQNLNHDAMYWYRQDPGQGLRLIYYSQIVNDFQKGDIAEGYSVSREKKESFPLTVTSAQKNPTAFYLCASSMALKASYEQYFGPGTRLTVT.

This clonotype was counted between two and nine times. For the CDR3, the DNA is TGTGCCATCCGATGGACAGGATCCTACGAGCAGTACTTC. The encoded protein is CAIRWTGSYEQYF. The chain has TRBV7-2 and TRBJ2-1; 7 bases align to TRBD1. The end of the DNA aligns better with TRBJ2-7, so the J call may be wrong. The length of the CDR3 is 13 residues. In germline, CDR1 is SGHTA, CDR2 FQGNSA.

The rearrangement uses TRBV20-1 and TRBJ2-3, with 11 bases matching TRBD2. The CDR3 covers 18 residues. The germline gives CDR1 DFQATT, CDR2 SNEGSKA (reference sequence). V lost 1 base, J lost 6 bases, and 15 bases stayed unmatched. The CDR3 sequence: CSARALLGRLAGPDTQYF. Here the CDR3 DNA reads TGCAGTGCTAGAGCTCTTTTGGGAAGACTAGCGGGGCCCGATACGCAGTATTTT.

The rearrangement uses TRBV13 and TRBJ1-2; D unclear. Trimming stripped 2 bases from V and 4 bases from J, with 14 bases between. The CDR3 extends over 15 amino acids. The germline V gene has CDR1 PRHDT and CDR2 FYEKMQ (reference sequence). CDR3 bases: TGTGCCAGCAGCTTAAAAAACAGAGAGATCTATGGCTACACCTTC. The encoded protein is CASSLKNREIYGYTF.

In this sample, this clonotype turned up a few times. The CDR3 region is CAISESQGTYYEQYF. The CDR3 nucleotides read TGTGCCATCAGTGAGTCGCAGGGGACCTACTACGAGCAGTACTTC. V gene TRBV10-3 combines with J gene TRBJ2-7, with a weak D call TRBD1 (6 bases). Germline-derived CDR1 and CDR2 are ENHRY and SYGVKD. The CDR3 sequence is 15 residues long. Trimming removed 0 bases at V and 3 bases at J, with 12 bases between.

The DNA of the CDR3 is TGTGCCAGCGCTGCGGGAACAGTCTCCTACGAGCAGTACTTC. Its translation is CASAAGTVSYEQYF. The chain carries TRBV7-9 and TRBJ2-7, with D maybe TRBD2 (6 bases). The CDR3 is made up of 14 amino acids. Looked up from germline, CDR1 is SEHNR and CDR2 is FQNEAQ (reference sequence). Trimming stripped 8 bases from V and 0 bases from J, with 14 bases between.

This clonotype came up once. The chain employs TRBV6-1 and TRBJ2-1, with D possibly matching TRBD1 (5 bases). The CDR3 sequence is 17 residues long. V was clipped by 6 bases and J by 1 base, with 19 bases between them. CDR1 is MNHNS and CDR2 is SASEGT in the germline V gene. The DNA for the CDR3 is TGTGCCAGCAGCCAACTCCCCCCCGACAGTTCCTACAATGAGCAGTTCTTC. Amino acids: CASSQLPPDSSYNEQFF.

The chain employs TRBV20-1 and TRBJ1-5, with 7 nucleotides matching TRBD1. The CDR3 contains 17 residues. J lost 0 bases, V lost 1 base, and 9 bases had no gene match. The germline CDR1 and CDR2 sequences are DFQATT and SNEGSKA (reference sequence). CDR3 nucleotide sequence: TGCAGTGCTAGAGCCCGGGGACAGATCTATAGCAATCAGCCCCAGCATTTT. This codes for CSARARGQIYSNQPQHF.

This clonotype was counted only a few times. This chain joins TRBV5-1 and TRBJ2-3, with D possibly TRBD1 on 5 matching bases. Germline CDR1 and CDR2: SGHRS and YFSETQ. V was cut by 0 bases and J by 2 bases, with 7 bases left in between. The CDR3 spans 14 residues. The CDR3 region is CASSLATVTDTQYF. In nucleotides, the CDR3 is TGCGCCAGCAGCTTGGCGACAGTCACAGATACGCAGTATTTT.

The sample holds a few counts of this clonotype. The J gene is TRBJ2-3, the V gene TRBV5-6, with D hard to call. The germline V gene has CDR1 SGHDT and CDR2 YYEEEE. CDR3 length: 15 amino acids. V was trimmed by 3 bases and J by 11 bases, leaving 22 bases between them. The DNA of the CDR3 is TGTGCCAGCAGCTCTGACTTGCTGGCGCATCCTGGGCAGTATTTT. This gives the protein CASSSDLLAHPGQYF.

The CDR3 DNA is TGTGCCAGCAGCACCGGGACGCTTGATTACTACGAGCAGTACTTC. This encodes CASSTGTLDYYEQYF. V is TRBV7-2 and J is TRBJ2-7; perhaps D is TRBD1 or TRBD2 (5 bases each). Germline CDR1 is SGHTA and CDR2 is FQGNSA. The CDR3 extends over 15 amino acids. V lost 5 bases to trimming and J lost 3 bases, with 17 bases between them.

Comments on this clonotype: Compared with germline, one end of the junction differs, possibly owing to a read error. This chain connects TRBV2 to TRBJ2-1; 11 bases map to TRBD2. CDR3 length: 15 amino acids. The V gene's germline CDR1 is SNHLY and CDR2 FYNNEI. CDR3: CASSASGGYDNGQFF. DNA of the CDR3: TGTGCCAGCAGTGCTAGCGGGGGGTACGACAATGGGCAGTTCTTC.

The chain has TRBV6-5 and TRBJ2-7, with D perhaps assigned TRBD1 or TRBD2 (7 bases each). This CDR3 comprises 15 residues. Germline V gives CDR1 MNHEY, CDR2 SVGAGI. The V and J ends lost 2 bases and 5 bases respectively, with 16 bases between them. The CDR3 spells CASSYGTGAGDEQYF. The CDR3 nucleotides read TGTGCCAGCAGTTACGGTACAGGGGCGGGAGACGAGCAGTACTTC.